This T cell receptor beta chain is drawn from a study of vaccination effects on CD4 cells after COVID-19. General observations from the study: Common cold coronaviruses were cross-recognized by only 1 of 255 vaccine-induced clones in healthy vaccinees.

The method was immunoSEQ multiplex PCR; TCRdb's version includes in-frame clones alone and lacks a portion of them. This table has tens of thousands of clones, 72% appearing once. In the ViraFEST assay, antigen-specific CD4+ clonotypes were identified by expansion after peptide-pool stimulation. Culture lasted around eleven days before CD4+ T cell isolation. Vaccination of participants consisted of two doses of either the BNT162b2 or mRNA-1273 vaccine. In the case of this clone: The antigen is not known.

The CDR3 contains 16 residues. V gave up 4 bases and J gave up 3 bases, with 16 bases separating them. From germline, CDR1 is SGHAT and CDR2 FQDESV (reference sequence). The chain uses TRBV11-1 and TRBJ2-4, with TRBD2 as a possible D gene (7 bases). The sequences come from CD4+ T cells from PBMCs cultured with HCoV-229E spike peptides, collected after COVID-19 vaccination. The receptor's source is a human donor who received a COVID-19 vaccine. The CDR3 nucleotides read TGTGCCAGCAGCTCAAGGGGGGGAGGAGTCAAAAACATTCAGTACTTC. This translates into CASSSRGGGVKNIQYF.